This T cell receptor (beta chain) comes out of a study of T cell changes during pregnancy in multiple sclerosis. Trimming stripped 6 bases from V and 0 bases from J, with 15 bases between. The germline V gene encodes CDR1 MGHDK and CDR2 SYGVNS. CDR3 length equals 16 residues. The assay was immunoSEQ multiplex PCR, and TCRdb's table has in-frame clones only and misses some. This repertoire shows around 36,000 clones, more than 85% found once; its top ten account for about an eighth. The sequencing here drew on CD8+ T cells from peripheral blood mononuclear cells, taken in the first trimester of pregnancy. The TCR originated in a female donor with multiple sclerosis, enrolled in a pregnancy study. This sequence joins TRBV25-1 and TRBJ2-1; tentatively, D is TRBD2 (6 bases). The CDR3 DNA follows: TGTGCCAGCAGGTCGGGACTCCGAAGCTCCTACAATGAGCAGTTCTTC. Translated, it gives CASRSGLRSSYNEQFF.